A selection of T cell receptor beta chains follows, all from one sample in a study of cytomegalovirus exposure and HLA in healthy donors. Generated by immunoSEQ multiplex PCR, the TCRdb table keeps only in-frame clones and is missing some. The sample lists about 94,000 clones; 50% to 80% were seen once. The sequencing sample was made of PBMCs. These receptor sequences come from a man between 25 and 39 years old in good health and CMV-seronegative. The CDR3 runs from the conserved cysteine through the conserved F or W. D genes are given only for firm matches. Size is omitted from some rows. Given values are once, few, many or a class for expanded clones.

v_gene	abundance	j_gene	len	d_gene	CDR3aa	CDR3nt
TRBV5-6	few	TRBJ1-3	17	.	CASSLIVSGATGNTIYF	TGTGCCAGCAGCTTGATAGTATCAGGGGCAACTGGAAACACCATATATTTT
TRBV6-5	.	TRBJ2-7	13	.	CASSVGRAYEQYF	TGTGCCAGCAGTGTGGGCAGGGCCTACGAGCAGTACTTC
TRBV22-1	.	TRBJ1-2	13	.	CPGSLGSANGYTF	TGTCCTGGATCCCTAGGTTCGGCTAATGGCTACACCTTC
TRBV6-5	.	TRBJ2-7	14	TRBD1	CASRPTGGRNEQYF	TGTGCCAGCAGACCGACAGGGGGCAGGAACGAGCAGTACTTC
TRBV18	.	TRBJ1-1	21	.	CASSPPIRGQINSRGDTEAFF	TGTGCCAGCTCACCACCGATACGAGGACAGATCAACTCCCGAGGGGACACTGAAGCTTTCTTT
TRBV6-4	few	TRBJ1-2	15	TRBD1	CASSDGDSPNYGYTF	TGTGCCAGCAGTGACGGGGACAGCCCTAACTATGGCTACACCTTC
TRBV9	few	TRBJ1-1	14	.	CASSLGQLNTEAFF	TGTGCCAGCAGCTTAGGACAGTTGAACACTGAAGCTTTCTTT
TRBV10-1	few	TRBJ2-3	18	TRBD2	CASSESRIAGGRRDTQYF	TGCGCCAGCAGTGAGTCGCGTATAGCGGGAGGGCGTAGAGATACGCAGTATTTT
TRBV7-8	.	TRBJ1-4	13	.	CASRQRGGEKLFF	TGTGCCAGCAGACAGCGGGGGGGTGAAAAACTGTTTTTT
TRBV19	.	TRBJ1-1	12	.	CASSISVTEAFF	TGTGCCAGTAGTATCTCAGTTACTGAAGCTTTCTTT